A selection of T cell receptor beta chains follows, all from one sample in a study of T cells in Graves' hyperthyroidism and ophthalmopathy. One entry per CDR3 protein results from TCRdb running MiXCR on the multiplex PCR reads. The sample has almost 600,000 distinct CDR3 sequences, about 15% seen once. The sequenced sample consisted of blood. Receptors originate from a woman between 25 and 40 years old with Graves' hyperthyroidism that later progressed to Graves' ophthalmopathy. CDR3s include the opening cysteine and the closing phenylalanine or tryptophan. Fields, in order: V gene, clone size, J gene, D gene, CDR3 length, CDR3 DNA, CDR3 protein. A D gene is named only where the DNA matches it firmly. Clone size, where shown, is once, few, many, or a class for clones that have expanded.

v_gene: TRBV20-1; abundance: many; j_gene: TRBJ2-1; d_gene: TRBD2; len: 13; CDR3nt: TGCAGTGCTAGGAGGACTAGCATCGATGAGCAGTTCTTC; CDR3aa: CSARRTSIDEQFF
v_gene: TRBV28; abundance: many; j_gene: TRBJ2-7; d_gene: TRBD1; len: 12; CDR3nt: TGTGCCAGCAGTTTCCCGACAGGGCAGCAGTACTTC; CDR3aa: CASSFPTGQQYF
v_gene: TRBV14; abundance: many; j_gene: TRBJ2-7; d_gene: -; len: 13; CDR3nt: TGTGCCAGCAGCCAAGCCAGGGTGGCAGAGCAGTACTTC; CDR3aa: CASSQARVAEQYF
v_gene: TRBV5-1; abundance: many; j_gene: TRBJ2-3; d_gene: TRBD1; len: 16; CDR3nt: TGCGCCAGCAGCAGACAGGGTCGTGGAAACACAGATACGCAGTATTTT; CDR3aa: CASSRQGRGNTDTQYF
v_gene: TRBV19; abundance: -; j_gene: TRBJ1-5; d_gene: -; len: 13; CDR3nt: TGTGCCAGTAGTATAGTGGAATTTCAGCCCCAGCATTTT; CDR3aa: CASSIVEFQPQHF
v_gene: TRBV25-1; abundance: many; j_gene: TRBJ2-2; d_gene: -; len: 15; CDR3nt: TGTGCCAGCAGTACGCCCGAGGGGTGGGCCGGGGAGCTGTTTTTT; CDR3aa: CASSTPEGWAGELFF
v_gene: TRBV20-1; abundance: many; j_gene: TRBJ2-1; d_gene: -; len: 15; CDR3nt: TGCAGTGCTAGAAACCCCCCGGCTAGTCTCGATGAGCAGTTCTTC; CDR3aa: CSARNPPASLDEQFF
v_gene: TRBV5-1; abundance: few; j_gene: TRBJ2-2; d_gene: TRBD1; len: 14; CDR3nt: TGCGCCAGCAGCATCGGACAGGGTACCGGGGAGCTGTTTTTT; CDR3aa: CASSIGQGTGELFF
v_gene: TRBV19; abundance: many; j_gene: TRBJ1-2; d_gene: -; len: 13; CDR3nt: TGTGCCAGTAGTATTACAGGCCCACAAGGCTACACCTTC; CDR3aa: CASSITGPQGYTF
v_gene: TRBV11-3; abundance: many; j_gene: TRBJ1-4; d_gene: -; len: 15; CDR3nt: TGTGCCAGCAAAAGTCGGGGATTCACTAATGAAAAACTGTTTTTT; CDR3aa: CASKSRGFTNEKLFF
v_gene: TRBV7-9; abundance: few; j_gene: TRBJ2-7; d_gene: -; len: 12; CDR3nt: TGTGCCAGCAGCGCAACAGGGAACGAGCAGTACTTC; CDR3aa: CASSATGNEQYF
v_gene: TRBV15; abundance: few; j_gene: TRBJ2-7; d_gene: -; len: 13; CDR3nt: TGTGCCACCAGCAGAGATCTCACATACGAGCAGTACTTC; CDR3aa: CATSRDLTYEQYF
v_gene: TRBV30; abundance: many; j_gene: TRBJ1-2; d_gene: TRBD1; len: 13; CDR3nt: TGTGCCTGGACTAGGACAGGGACGGGGGGCTACACCTTC; CDR3aa: CAWTRTGTGGYTF
v_gene: TRBV10-2; abundance: many; j_gene: TRBJ1-1; d_gene: TRBD1; len: 17; CDR3nt: TGCGCCAGCAGTGAAGGGGACAGGGAAGGGGAAAACCCTGAAGCTTTCTTT; CDR3aa: CASSEGDREGENPEAFF
v_gene: TRBV2; abundance: many; j_gene: TRBJ1-4; d_gene: -; len: 17; CDR3nt: TGTGCCAGCACCGGAGGCGATGGGGGAGCTACTAATGAAAAACTGTTTTTT; CDR3aa: CASTGGDGGATNEKLFF
v_gene: TRBV6-1; abundance: many; j_gene: TRBJ1-1; d_gene: -; len: 14; CDR3nt: TGTGCCAGCAGTGATTGGAGGATGAACACTGAAGCTTTCTTT; CDR3aa: CASSDWRMNTEAFF
v_gene: TRBV30; abundance: few; j_gene: TRBJ2-7; d_gene: TRBD2; len: 15; CDR3nt: TGTGCCTGGAGTGTATCGACGGGAGGGTCCTACGAGCAGTACTTC; CDR3aa: CAWSVSTGGSYEQYF
v_gene: TRBV28; abundance: -; j_gene: TRBJ1-5; d_gene: TRBD1; len: 16; CDR3nt: TGTGCCGGCAGTCCGGCGGGACAGGGGATCAATCAGCCCCAGCATTTT; CDR3aa: CAGSPAGQGINQPQHF
v_gene: TRBV3-1; abundance: -; j_gene: TRBJ1-2; d_gene: -; len: 15; CDR3nt: TGTGCCAGCAGCCCTGGTGTTCGGCGGAACTATGGCTACACCTTC; CDR3aa: CASSPGVRRNYGYTF
v_gene: TRBV7-9; abundance: few; j_gene: TRBJ2-2; d_gene: -; len: 15; CDR3nt: TGTGCCAGCAGCTTACAAACGGTGAACACCGGGGAGCTGTTTTTT; CDR3aa: CASSLQTVNTGELFF
v_gene: TRBV3-1; abundance: many; j_gene: TRBJ2-7; d_gene: -; len: 14; CDR3nt: TGTGCCAGCTCTCAGGCGGCCCAACGGTACGAGCAGTACTTC; CDR3aa: CASSQAAQRYEQYF
v_gene: TRBV28; abundance: many; j_gene: TRBJ1-5; d_gene: -; len: 15; CDR3nt: TGTGCCAGCATAACGGGGCGTCCGGGCAATCAGCCCCAGCATTTT; CDR3aa: CASITGRPGNQPQHF
v_gene: TRBV18; abundance: -; j_gene: TRBJ2-5; d_gene: -; len: 14; CDR3nt: TGTGCCAGCTCATTGCGCGGTTCGCGGGAGACCCAGTACTTC; CDR3aa: CASSLRGSRETQYF
v_gene: TRBV6-6; abundance: many; j_gene: TRBJ1-2; d_gene: -; len: 15; CDR3nt: TGTGCCAGCAGTTACTTTGTGGGCGGTGAGACTGGCTACACCTTC; CDR3aa: CASSYFVGGETGYTF
v_gene: TRBV20-1; abundance: many; j_gene: TRBJ1-1; d_gene: TRBD1; len: 14; CDR3nt: TGCAGTGCTACACAGGGGGCGGAGTACACTGAAGCTTTCTTT; CDR3aa: CSATQGAEYTEAFF
v_gene: TRBV9; abundance: many; j_gene: TRBJ2-5; d_gene: TRBD1; len: 15; CDR3nt: TGTGCCAGCAGCCCAGGACAGGGGTTTGCAGAGACCCAGTACTTC; CDR3aa: CASSPGQGFAETQYF
v_gene: TRBV20-1; abundance: -; j_gene: TRBJ2-5; d_gene: TRBD1; len: 15; CDR3nt: TGCAGTGCTAGAGGAGAAAGGGGGCCCTCAGAGACCCAGTACTTC; CDR3aa: CSARGERGPSETQYF
v_gene: TRBV30; abundance: many; j_gene: TRBJ2-7; d_gene: -; len: 14; CDR3nt: TGTGCCTGGAGTCAAGGGGGACTGAACTACGAGCAGTACTTC; CDR3aa: CAWSQGGLNYEQYF
v_gene: TRBV14; abundance: -; j_gene: TRBJ2-2; d_gene: -; len: 14; CDR3nt: TGTGCCAGCAGCCAGGTCCCAGGGATCGGGGAGCTGTTTTTT; CDR3aa: CASSQVPGIGELFF
v_gene: TRBV28; abundance: many; j_gene: TRBJ2-1; d_gene: -; len: 19; CDR3nt: TGTGCCAGCAGTTTTCCCTTATCTAGTGGCGGAGGGAGGAACAATGAGCAGTTCTTC; CDR3aa: CASSFPLSSGGGRNNEQFF
v_gene: TRBV24-1; abundance: many; j_gene: TRBJ2-2; d_gene: TRBD2; len: 20; CDR3nt: TGTGCCACCAGTGACCGGGGACTAGCGGGAAAGGAATGGAACACCGGGGAGCTGTTTTTT; CDR3aa: CATSDRGLAGKEWNTGELFF
v_gene: TRBV29-1; abundance: many; j_gene: TRBJ2-3; d_gene: TRBD1; len: 14; CDR3nt: TGCAGCGTTGAAGCACGACAGGGGTCAGATACGCAGTATTTT; CDR3aa: CSVEARQGSDTQYF
v_gene: TRBV7-9; abundance: few; j_gene: TRBJ2-7; d_gene: TRBD2; len: 16; CDR3nt: TGTGCCAGCAGCCCCCCAAAGCGGGAAGACTCCTACGAGCAGTACTTC; CDR3aa: CASSPPKREDSYEQYF
v_gene: TRBV20-1; abundance: -; j_gene: TRBJ2-5; d_gene: -; len: 12; CDR3nt: TGCAGTGCTAGCGAGGCCCAAGAGACCCAGTACTTC; CDR3aa: CSASEAQETQYF
v_gene: TRBV25-1; abundance: many; j_gene: TRBJ1-5; d_gene: -; len: 16; CDR3nt: TGTGCCAGCAGTGAGGTTGAAAGACACACAAATCAGCCCCAGCATTTT; CDR3aa: CASSEVERHTNQPQHF
v_gene: TRBV6-1; abundance: many; j_gene: TRBJ1-2; d_gene: TRBD1; len: 15; CDR3nt: TGTGCCAGCAGTTACACGGGACAGGGATGGGATGGCTACACCTTC; CDR3aa: CASSYTGQGWDGYTF
v_gene: TRBV25-1; abundance: -; j_gene: TRBJ2-5; d_gene: TRBD2; len: 13; CDR3nt: TGTGCCAGCGGAAGCGGGAGGTGGGAGACCCAGTACTTC; CDR3aa: CASGSGRWETQYF
v_gene: TRBV5-4; abundance: -; j_gene: TRBJ2-1; d_gene: TRBD2; len: 18; CDR3nt: TGTGCCAGCAGCGGCCCCGGGACTAGCCGCAGCTCCTACAATGAGCAGTTCTTC; CDR3aa: CASSGPGTSRSSYNEQFF
v_gene: TRBV27; abundance: many; j_gene: TRBJ1-2; d_gene: -; len: 13; CDR3nt: TGTGCCAGCAGTTTGTCGCCCAAGTGGGGCTACACCTTC; CDR3aa: CASSLSPKWGYTF
v_gene: TRBV3-1; abundance: -; j_gene: TRBJ2-7; d_gene: TRBD1; len: 14; CDR3nt: TGTGCCAGCAGCCAAGGACAGGGGGCGGCGGAGCAGTACTTC; CDR3aa: CASSQGQGAAEQYF
v_gene: TRBV12-3/TRBV12-4; abundance: many; j_gene: TRBJ2-5; d_gene: TRBD2; len: 16; CDR3nt: TGTGCCAGCAGATACGGACTAGCAGCCGAGATAGAGACCCAGTACTTC; CDR3aa: CASRYGLAAEIETQYF
v_gene: TRBV24-1; abundance: many; j_gene: TRBJ1-2; d_gene: TRBD1; len: 15; CDR3nt: TGTGCCACCAGTAATTCAGGGGGCAGGGGCTATGGCTACACCTTC; CDR3aa: CATSNSGGRGYGYTF
v_gene: TRBV20-1; abundance: -; j_gene: TRBJ2-7; d_gene: TRBD1; len: 13; CDR3nt: TGCAGTGCCCCGGGACAGGGTCTACGAGGGCAGTACTTC; CDR3aa: CSAPGQGLRGQYF
v_gene: TRBV27; abundance: -; j_gene: TRBJ2-1; d_gene: TRBD1; len: 16; CDR3nt: TGTGCCAGCAGTTTATCGGCAGGGGGCTCCTACAATGAGCAGTTCTTC; CDR3aa: CASSLSAGGSYNEQFF
v_gene: TRBV12-3/TRBV12-4; abundance: few; j_gene: TRBJ2-2; d_gene: -; len: 14; CDR3nt: TGTGCCATCTTTGGGGGAAAATCCACCGGGGAGCTGTTTTTT; CDR3aa: CAIFGGKSTGELFF
v_gene: TRBV7-6; abundance: many; j_gene: TRBJ2-7; d_gene: -; len: 15; CDR3nt: TGTGCCAGCAGCTGGGGCGGGACAGTGGACTACGAGCAGTACTTC; CDR3aa: CASSWGGTVDYEQYF
v_gene: TRBV19; abundance: -; j_gene: TRBJ1-1; d_gene: TRBD1; len: 14; CDR3nt: TGTGCCAGTGGAGTTACAGGGGTGGGCACTGAAGCTTTCTTT; CDR3aa: CASGVTGVGTEAFF
v_gene: TRBV2; abundance: many; j_gene: TRBJ1-5; d_gene: -; len: 15; CDR3nt: TGTGCCAGCAGTGCGGCGGGGGGCTTCAATCAGCCCCAGCATTTT; CDR3aa: CASSAAGGFNQPQHF
v_gene: TRBV5-6; abundance: many; j_gene: TRBJ2-2; d_gene: -; len: 12; CDR3nt: TGTGCCAGCAGACAAAACCCCGGGGAGCTGTTTTTT; CDR3aa: CASRQNPGELFF
v_gene: TRBV11-1; abundance: many; j_gene: TRBJ1-1; d_gene: TRBD1; len: 15; CDR3nt: TGTGCCAGCAGCTGGCCAGGGGGCTATTTGTCTGAAGCTTTCTTT; CDR3aa: CASSWPGGYLSEAFF
v_gene: TRBV3-1; abundance: many; j_gene: TRBJ2-3; d_gene: TRBD2; len: 12; CDR3nt: TGTGCCAGCAGCACTAGCGGGAATACGCAGTATTTT; CDR3aa: CASSTSGNTQYF
v_gene: TRBV20-1; abundance: -; j_gene: TRBJ2-5; d_gene: -; len: 14; CDR3nt: TGCAGTGCTGTACTTGCGGGACAGCAAGAGACCCAGTACTTC; CDR3aa: CSAVLAGQQETQYF
v_gene: TRBV12-3/TRBV12-4; abundance: many; j_gene: TRBJ1-2; d_gene: -; len: 14; CDR3nt: TGTGCCAGCAGTTTACGGGGTGGGAACTATGGCTACACCTTC; CDR3aa: CASSLRGGNYGYTF
v_gene: TRBV6-1; abundance: many; j_gene: TRBJ1-4; d_gene: -; len: 15; CDR3nt: TGTGCCAGCAGTTATGGAGGATCAACTAATGAAAAACTGTTTTTT; CDR3aa: CASSYGGSTNEKLFF